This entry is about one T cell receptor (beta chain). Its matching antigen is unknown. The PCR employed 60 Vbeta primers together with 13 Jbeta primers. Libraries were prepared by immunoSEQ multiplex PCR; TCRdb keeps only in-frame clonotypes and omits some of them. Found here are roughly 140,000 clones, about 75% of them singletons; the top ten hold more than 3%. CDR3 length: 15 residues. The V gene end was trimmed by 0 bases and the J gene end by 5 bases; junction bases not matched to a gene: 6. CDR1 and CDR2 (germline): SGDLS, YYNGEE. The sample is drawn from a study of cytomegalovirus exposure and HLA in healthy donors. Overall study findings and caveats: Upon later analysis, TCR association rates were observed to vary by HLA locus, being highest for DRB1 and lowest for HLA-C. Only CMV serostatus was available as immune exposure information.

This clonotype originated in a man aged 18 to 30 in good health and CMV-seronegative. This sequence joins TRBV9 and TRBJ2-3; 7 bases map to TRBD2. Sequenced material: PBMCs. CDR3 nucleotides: TGTGCCAGCAGCGTAGGGGAGGGCCTGTTAGATACGCAGTATTTT. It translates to CASSVGEGLLDTQYF.